These T cell receptor beta chains were read from a single sample in a study of cytomegalovirus exposure and HLA in healthy donors. Some clones are missing from TCRdb's copy, which holds only in-frame ones; the method was immunoSEQ multiplex PCR. The sample includes roughly 100,000 clones, about 80% of them seen just once. The sequenced sample was PBMCs. These receptors were obtained from a man between 35 and 55 years old in good health and CMV-seronegative. CDR3s include the opening cysteine and the closing phenylalanine or tryptophan. The D gene is left open where the match is weak. Size tells how often a clone was seen (once, few, many) or the class of an expanded clone, and some rows leave it out.

j_call,clone_size,v_call,d_call,cdr3_length,cdr3_nt,cdr3_aa
TRBJ1-1,once,TRBV11-3,NA,14,TGTGCCAGCAGCTTGAGTCGGTGGAACACTGAAGCTTTCTTT,CASSLSRWNTEAFF
TRBJ1-2,NA,TRBV7-2,TRBD1,14,TGTGCCAGCAGCTTAGGGGCAGGGGGCGCGGGCTACACCTTC,CASSLGAGGAGYTF
TRBJ2-7,NA,TRBV28,NA,13,TGTGCCAGCGGGACTGGTATCTCCTACGAGCAGTACTTC,CASGTGISYEQYF
TRBJ2-3,NA,TRBV6-4,NA,14,TGTGCCAGCAGTGACAGGACTAGCACAGATACGCAGTATTTT,CASSDRTSTDTQYF
TRBJ1-1,NA,TRBV5-5,TRBD1,17,TGTGCCAGCAGCTTGAGGGGTCAGGGGGAATTGAACACTGAAGCTTTCTTT,CASSLRGQGELNTEAFF
TRBJ1-1,few,TRBV7-8,NA,16,TGTGCCAGCAGCTTACCCCGGACAGAACCTGACACTGAAGCTTTCTTT,CASSLPRTEPDTEAFF
TRBJ2-2,NA,TRBV6-5,TRBD1,15,TGTGCCAGCAGTTTAGACAGGGTATACACCGGGGAGCTGTTTTTT,CASSLDRVYTGELFF
TRBJ1-4,NA,TRBV10-2,NA,14,TGCGCCAGCAGTGACCCAACCGGGGTTGAAAAACTGTTTTTT,CASSDPTGVEKLFF
TRBJ1-1,NA,TRBV10-3,TRBD1,15,TGTGCCATCAGTGAGTCTGGACAGGCGAACACTGAAGCTTTCTTT,CAISESGQANTEAFF
TRBJ1-1,NA,TRBV5-1,TRBD1,15,TGCGCCAGCAGCCCTATCCAGGGGGCGGTTACTGAAGCTTTCTTT,CASSPIQGAVTEAFF
TRBJ2-1,once,TRBV28,NA,16,TGTGCCAGCAGGTCGGGACTTAAGAGGTCCTACAATGAGCAGTTCTTC,CASRSGLKRSYNEQFF
TRBJ2-7,NA,TRBV4-3,NA,20,TGCGCCAGCAGCCAAGGGGCCCCTTTCGGCAGAACCAAAAACACCTACGAGCAGTACTTC,CASSQGAPFGRTKNTYEQYF